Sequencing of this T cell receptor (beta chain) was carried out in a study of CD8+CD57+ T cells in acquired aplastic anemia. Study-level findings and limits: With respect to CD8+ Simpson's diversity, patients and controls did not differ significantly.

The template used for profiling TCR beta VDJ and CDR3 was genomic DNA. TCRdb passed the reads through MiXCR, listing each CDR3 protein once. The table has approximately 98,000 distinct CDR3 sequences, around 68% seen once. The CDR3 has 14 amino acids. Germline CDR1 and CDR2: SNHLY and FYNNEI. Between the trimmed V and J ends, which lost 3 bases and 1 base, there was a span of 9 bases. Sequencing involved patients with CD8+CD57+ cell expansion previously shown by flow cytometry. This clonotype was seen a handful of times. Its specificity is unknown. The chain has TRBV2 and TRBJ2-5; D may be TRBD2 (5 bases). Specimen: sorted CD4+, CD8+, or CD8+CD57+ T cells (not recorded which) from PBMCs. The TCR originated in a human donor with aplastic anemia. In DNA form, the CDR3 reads TGTGCCAGCAGTGAGGGAGCGCCCCAAGAGACCCAGTACTTC. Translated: CASSEGAPQETQYF.